Sequencing of this T cell receptor beta chain was carried out in a study of shared clonotypes between healthy human individuals. Across the study: Each donor had three CD4 naive, three CD4 memory, two CD8 naive and one CD8 memory plate.

This clone was observed a handful of times. Using immunoSEQ multiplex PCR, the repertoire was profiled, and TCRdb retains in-frame clones only, with some absent. The table has some 1,100,000 clones, about 80% seen once; the top ten hold roughly 0.56%. This CDR3 comprises 11 residues. Looked up from germline, CDR1 is MNHNY and CDR2 is SVGAGI (reference sequence). Trimming took off 9 bases at V and 4 bases at J, with 7 bases between the two ends. This chain uses TRBV6-6 with TRBJ1-3; D is undetermined. The clonotype was recovered from a young man in good health. Some clones in this sample may be carry-over from other donors' samples. The sequencing input was memory CD4+ T cells from PBMCs. Subset defined: CD45RA-negative fraction. CDR3 in DNA: TGTGCCAGTGGTCAAGGAAACACCATATATTTT. It codes for CASGQGNTIYF.